These T cell receptor beta chains were read from a single sample in a study of T cells in Graves' hyperthyroidism and ophthalmopathy. Each CDR3 protein is one row after TCRdb ran MiXCR on the multiplex PCR reads. The sample contains 530,000 or so distinct CDR3 sequences, about 43% of which appear only once. The specimen sequenced was peripheral blood or thyroid tissue (not recorded which). The receptors were gathered from a woman between 18 and 30 years old with Graves' hyperthyroidism. Each CDR3 is given with its conserved first and last residue. D genes are given only for firm matches. Clone size, where shown, is once, few, many, or a class for clones that have expanded.

V gene,D gene,J gene,clone size,CDR3 DNA,CDR3 protein
TRBV2,NA,TRBJ2-7,NA,TGTGCCAGCAGTGAAGAGGCAGGGGAGTACGAGCAGTACTTC,CASSEEAGEYEQYF
TRBV2,NA,TRBJ2-7,NA,TGTGCCAGCAGTGGCTTCCCTGAGCAGTACTTC,CASSGFPEQYF
TRBV7-2,NA,TRBJ1-5,NA,TGTGCCAGCAGCGCCGGTAGCGGGAGTCAAGAGACCCAGCATTTT,CASSAGSGSQETQHF
TRBV19,NA,TRBJ1-5,NA,TGTGCCAGTAGCGACGTTCAGCCCCAGCATTTT,CASSDVQPQHF
TRBV12-3/TRBV12-4,TRBD2,TRBJ2-5,NA,TGTGCCAGCAGCCAAGATGCCGGGAGGGGACAAGAGACCCAGTACTTC,CASSQDAGRGQETQYF
TRBV6-4,NA,TRBJ2-5,many,TGTGCCAGCAGTGTCGGGATTGGAGAGACCCAGTACTTC,CASSVGIGETQYF
TRBV2,NA,TRBJ2-3,many,TGTGCCAGCAGTGAGGGCAGGGTGGCAGATACGCAGTATTTT,CASSEGRVADTQYF
TRBV5-1,NA,TRBJ1-6,many,TGCGCCAGCAGCTCGGACGGGTTTGGTTCACCCCTCCACTTT,CASSSDGFGSPLHF
TRBV6-2/TRBV6-3,TRBD2,TRBJ2-7,few,TGTGCCAGCATGGGGGAACTAGCGGATAAATACGAGCAGTACTTC,CASMGELADKYEQYF
TRBV2,NA,TRBJ1-5,once,TGTGCCAGCAGTGAAGCGGACGTGGGATCTTCCAATCAGCCCCAGCATTTT,CASSEADVGSSNQPQHF
TRBV9,TRBD1,TRBJ1-2,many,TGTGCCAGCAGCGTAAGTCGTCAGGGGGCAGATGGCTACACCTTC,CASSVSRQGADGYTF
TRBV29-1,NA,TRBJ1-1,NA,TGCAGCGTTCACCAAGGAGGAGTGAACACTGAAGCTTTCTTT,CSVHQGGVNTEAFF